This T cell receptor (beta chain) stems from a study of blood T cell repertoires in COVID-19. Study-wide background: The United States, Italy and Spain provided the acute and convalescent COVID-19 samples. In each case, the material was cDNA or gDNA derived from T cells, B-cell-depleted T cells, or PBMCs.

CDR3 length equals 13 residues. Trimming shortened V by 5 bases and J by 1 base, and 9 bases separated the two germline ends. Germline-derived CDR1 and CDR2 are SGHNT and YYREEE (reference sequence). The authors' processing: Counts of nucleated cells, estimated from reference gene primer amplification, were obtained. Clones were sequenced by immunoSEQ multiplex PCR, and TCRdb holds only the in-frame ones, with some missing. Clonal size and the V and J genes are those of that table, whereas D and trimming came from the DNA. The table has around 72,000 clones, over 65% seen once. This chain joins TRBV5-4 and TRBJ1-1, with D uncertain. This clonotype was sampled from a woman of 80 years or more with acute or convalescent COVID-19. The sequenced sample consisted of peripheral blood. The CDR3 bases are TGTGCCAGCAGTTCCCGGTGGAACACTGAAGCTTTCTTT. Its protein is CASSSRWNTEAFF.